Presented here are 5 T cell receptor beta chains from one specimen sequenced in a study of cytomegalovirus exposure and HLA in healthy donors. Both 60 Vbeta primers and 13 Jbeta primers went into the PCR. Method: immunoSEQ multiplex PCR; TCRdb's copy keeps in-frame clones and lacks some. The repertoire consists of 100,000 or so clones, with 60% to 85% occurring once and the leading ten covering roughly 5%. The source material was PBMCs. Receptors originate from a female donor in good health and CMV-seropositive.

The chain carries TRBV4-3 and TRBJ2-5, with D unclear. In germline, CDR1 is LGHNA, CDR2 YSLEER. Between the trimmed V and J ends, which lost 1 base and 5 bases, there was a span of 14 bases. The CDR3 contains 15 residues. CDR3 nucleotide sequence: TGCGCCAGCAGCCAAGGTCACCACCCGCGGGAGACCCAGTACTTC. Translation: CASSQGHHPRETQYF.

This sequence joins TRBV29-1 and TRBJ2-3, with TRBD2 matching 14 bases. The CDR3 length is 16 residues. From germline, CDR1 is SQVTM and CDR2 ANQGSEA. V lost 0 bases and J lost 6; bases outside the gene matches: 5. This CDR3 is CSVEDWGLAGEDTQYF. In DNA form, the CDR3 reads TGCAGCGTTGAAGACTGGGGACTAGCGGGAGAGGATACGCAGTATTTT.

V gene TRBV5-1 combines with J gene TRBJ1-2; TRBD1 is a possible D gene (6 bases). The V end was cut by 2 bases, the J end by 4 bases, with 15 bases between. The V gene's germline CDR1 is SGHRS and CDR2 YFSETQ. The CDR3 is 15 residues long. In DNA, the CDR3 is TGCGCCAGCAGCTTAGCAGGGGCGAACCTCTATGGCTACACCTTC. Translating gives CASSLAGANLYGYTF.

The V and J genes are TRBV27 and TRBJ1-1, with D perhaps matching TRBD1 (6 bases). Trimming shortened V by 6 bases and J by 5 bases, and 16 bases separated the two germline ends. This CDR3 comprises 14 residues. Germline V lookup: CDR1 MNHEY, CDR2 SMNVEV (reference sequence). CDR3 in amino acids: CASRQGLGGTEAFF. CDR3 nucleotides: TGTGCCAGCAGACAGGGCTTGGGGGGGACTGAAGCTTTCTTT.

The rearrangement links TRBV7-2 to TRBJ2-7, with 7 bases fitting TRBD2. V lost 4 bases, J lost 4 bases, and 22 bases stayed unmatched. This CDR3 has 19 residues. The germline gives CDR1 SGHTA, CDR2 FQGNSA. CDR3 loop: CASSSSYGGSSPRIYEQYF. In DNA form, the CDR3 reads TGTGCCAGCAGCTCTTCTTACGGGGGGTCTTCGCCGCGTATTTACGAGCAGTACTTC.